Below, one TCR beta chain is given with its context. The CDR3 length is 14 residues. Germline V gene lookup returns CDR1 MNHEY and CDR2 SVGAGI. Trimming took 0 bases from V and 7 from J; bases not matched to a gene: 3. This specimen comes from a study of blood T cell repertoires in COVID-19. Study overall: Sites across the United States, Italy and Spain contributed samples from acute and convalescent COVID-19.

Authors' methods: The assay estimated nucleated cells by amplifying reference gene primers. The protocol was immunoSEQ multiplex PCR, while the TCRdb copy is restricted to in-frame clones and leaves out a portion. From that table come the V and J calls and clone size; the DNA was used to work out D and trimming. The sample includes under 100,000 clones, 70% to 90% of them seen just once. V is TRBV6-5 and J is TRBJ1-2; 9 bases match TRBD1. The source material was peripheral blood. This TCR derives from a human donor in a cohort sampled during active COVID-19. The CDR3 nucleotides are TGTGCCAGCAGTTACTCCGGGACAGGGTCTGGCTACACCTTC. Residues: CASSYSGTGSGYTF.